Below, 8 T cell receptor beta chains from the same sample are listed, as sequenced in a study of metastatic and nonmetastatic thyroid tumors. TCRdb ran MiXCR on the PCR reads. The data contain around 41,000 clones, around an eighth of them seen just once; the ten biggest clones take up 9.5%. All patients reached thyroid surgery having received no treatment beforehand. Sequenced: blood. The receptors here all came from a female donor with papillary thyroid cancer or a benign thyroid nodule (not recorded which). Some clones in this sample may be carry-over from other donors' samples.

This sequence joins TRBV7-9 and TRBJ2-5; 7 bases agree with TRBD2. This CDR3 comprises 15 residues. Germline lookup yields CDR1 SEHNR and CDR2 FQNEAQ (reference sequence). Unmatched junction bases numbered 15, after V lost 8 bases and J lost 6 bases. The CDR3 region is CASSWTSGRAQTQYF. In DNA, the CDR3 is TGTGCCAGCTCCTGGACTAGTGGGAGGGCTCAGACCCAGTACTTC.

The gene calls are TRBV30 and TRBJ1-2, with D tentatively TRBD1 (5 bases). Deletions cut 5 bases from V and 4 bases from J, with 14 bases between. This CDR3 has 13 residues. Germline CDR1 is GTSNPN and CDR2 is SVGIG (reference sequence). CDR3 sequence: CAWARGEGYGYTF. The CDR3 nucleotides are TGTGCCTGGGCGAGAGGGGAGGGCTATGGCTACACCTTC.

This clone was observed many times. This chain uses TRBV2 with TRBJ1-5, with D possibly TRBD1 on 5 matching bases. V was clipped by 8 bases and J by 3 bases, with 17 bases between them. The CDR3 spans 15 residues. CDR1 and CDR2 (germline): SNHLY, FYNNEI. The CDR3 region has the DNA TGTGCCAGCTGGGGTCTGGGAGGGGACAATCAGCCCCAGCATTTT. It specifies CASWGLGGDNQPQHF.

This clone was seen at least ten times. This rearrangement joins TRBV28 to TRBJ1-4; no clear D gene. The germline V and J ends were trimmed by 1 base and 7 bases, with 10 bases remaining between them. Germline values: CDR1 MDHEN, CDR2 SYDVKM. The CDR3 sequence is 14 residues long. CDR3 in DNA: TGTGCCAGCAGTTTATTTGGGGTATCTGAAAAACTGTTTTTT. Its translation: CASSLFGVSEKLFF.

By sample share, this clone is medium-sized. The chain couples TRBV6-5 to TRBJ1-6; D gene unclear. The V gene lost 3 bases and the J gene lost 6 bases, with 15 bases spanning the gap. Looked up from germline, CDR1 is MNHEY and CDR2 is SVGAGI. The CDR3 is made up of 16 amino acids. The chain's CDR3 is CASSYRQSRSNSPLHF. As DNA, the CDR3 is TGTGCCAGCAGTTATAGGCAGTCCCGGAGTAATTCACCCCTCCACTTT.

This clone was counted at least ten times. As DNA, the CDR3 is TGTGCCAGCAGTCCTACGCTGAATGAGCAGTTCTTC. As protein: CASSPTLNEQFF. The chain has TRBV27 and TRBJ2-1, with D uncertain. The CDR3 has 12 residues. Germline CDR1 and CDR2: MNHEY and SMNVEV (reference sequence). V was pared by 5 bases and J by 7 bases, with 9 bases between.

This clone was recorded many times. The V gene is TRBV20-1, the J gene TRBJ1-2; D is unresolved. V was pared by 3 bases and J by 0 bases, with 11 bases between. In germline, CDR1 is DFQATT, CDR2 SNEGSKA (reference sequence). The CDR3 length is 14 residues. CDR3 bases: TGCAGTGCTAGCGAAGGTCGAGCTAACTATGGCTACACCTTC. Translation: CSASEGRANYGYTF.

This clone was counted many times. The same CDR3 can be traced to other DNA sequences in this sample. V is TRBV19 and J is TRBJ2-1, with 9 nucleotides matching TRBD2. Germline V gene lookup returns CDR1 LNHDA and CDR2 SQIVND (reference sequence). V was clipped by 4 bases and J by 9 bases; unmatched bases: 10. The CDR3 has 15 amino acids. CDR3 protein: CASSRFVAGESEQFF. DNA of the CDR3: TGTGCCAGTAGTAGATTCGTAGCGGGAGAGAGTGAGCAGTTCTTC.